This T cell receptor beta chain appears in the sequencing data of a study of CD8+ T cells in alopecia areata. Reverse transcription of extracted RNA yielded cDNA, which provided the sequencing template. The repertoire was sequenced with immunoSEQ multiplex PCR; TCRdb's copy has only in-frame clones and lacks some. Of under 300,000 clones listed, 67% are singletons. The V gene lost 6 bases and the J gene lost 0 bases, with 9 bases spanning the gap. The length of the CDR3 is 13 residues. CDR1 is MNHEY and CDR2 is SVGAGI in the germline V gene. The sample here was CD4+ T cells sorted from blood, taken at week 0. V is TRBV6-5 and J is TRBJ2-7; D is unclear. The receptor was isolated from a human donor with alopecia areata. The chain's CDR3 is CASSPPTSYEQYF. The CDR3 bases are TGTGCCAGCAGCCCACCGACCTCCTACGAGCAGTACTTC.